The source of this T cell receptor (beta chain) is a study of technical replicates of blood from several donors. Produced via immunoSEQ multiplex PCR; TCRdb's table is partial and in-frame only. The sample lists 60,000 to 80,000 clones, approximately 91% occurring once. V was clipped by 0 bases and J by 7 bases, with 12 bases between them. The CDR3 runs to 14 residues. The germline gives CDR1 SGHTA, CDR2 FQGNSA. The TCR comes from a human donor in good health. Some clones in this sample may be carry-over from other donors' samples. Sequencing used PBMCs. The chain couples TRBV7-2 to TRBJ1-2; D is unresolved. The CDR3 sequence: CASSLAVGGLGYTF. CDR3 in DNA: TGTGCCAGCAGCTTAGCTGTGGGAGGGCTTGGCTACACCTTC.